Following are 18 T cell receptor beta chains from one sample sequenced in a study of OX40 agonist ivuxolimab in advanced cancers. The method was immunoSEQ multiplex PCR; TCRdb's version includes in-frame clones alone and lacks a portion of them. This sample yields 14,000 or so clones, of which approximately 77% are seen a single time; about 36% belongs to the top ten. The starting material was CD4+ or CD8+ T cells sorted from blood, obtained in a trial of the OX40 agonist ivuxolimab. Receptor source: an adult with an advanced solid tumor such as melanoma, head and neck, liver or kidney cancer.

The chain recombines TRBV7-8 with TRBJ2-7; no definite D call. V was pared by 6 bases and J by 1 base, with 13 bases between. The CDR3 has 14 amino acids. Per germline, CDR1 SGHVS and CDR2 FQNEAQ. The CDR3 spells CASSNSIDSYEQYF. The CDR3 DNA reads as TGTGCCAGCAGTAATAGTATAGATTCCTACGAGCAGTACTTC.

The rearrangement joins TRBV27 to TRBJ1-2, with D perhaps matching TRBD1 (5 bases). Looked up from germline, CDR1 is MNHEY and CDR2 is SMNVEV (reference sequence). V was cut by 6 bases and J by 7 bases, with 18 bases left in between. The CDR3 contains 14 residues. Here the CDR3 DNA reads TGTGCCAGCAGAGAAGGGCCGGGGACGGCTGGCTACACCTTC. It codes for CASREGPGTAGYTF.

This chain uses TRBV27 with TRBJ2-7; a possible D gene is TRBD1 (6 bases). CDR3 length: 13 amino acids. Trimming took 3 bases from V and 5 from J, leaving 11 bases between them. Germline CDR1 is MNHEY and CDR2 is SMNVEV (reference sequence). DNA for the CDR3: TGTGCCAGCAGTTTTCAGGGGCGGCACGAGCAGTACTTC. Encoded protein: CASSFQGRHEQYF.

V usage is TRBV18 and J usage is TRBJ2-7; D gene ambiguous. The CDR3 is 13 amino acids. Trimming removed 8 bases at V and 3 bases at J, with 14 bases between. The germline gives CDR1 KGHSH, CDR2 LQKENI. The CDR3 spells CASAEVGLYEQYF. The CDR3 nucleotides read TGTGCCAGCGCCGAAGTGGGCCTCTACGAGCAGTACTTC.

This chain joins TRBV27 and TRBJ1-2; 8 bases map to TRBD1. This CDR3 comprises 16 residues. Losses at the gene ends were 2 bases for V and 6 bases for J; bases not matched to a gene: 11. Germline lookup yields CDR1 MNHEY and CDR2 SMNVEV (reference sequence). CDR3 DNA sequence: TGTGCCAGCAGTTTAGACAGGGGCGGGCTACAAGATGGCTACACCTTC. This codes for CASSLDRGGLQDGYTF.

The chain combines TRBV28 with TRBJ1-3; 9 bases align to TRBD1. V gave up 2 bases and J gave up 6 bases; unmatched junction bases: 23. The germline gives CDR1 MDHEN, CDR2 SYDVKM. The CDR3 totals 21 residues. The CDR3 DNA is TGTGCCAGCAGTTTAAACTTCGATTTAGTTTCGTCGGGGACAGGGCTAAACACCATATATTTT. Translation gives CASSLNFDLVSSGTGLNTIYF.

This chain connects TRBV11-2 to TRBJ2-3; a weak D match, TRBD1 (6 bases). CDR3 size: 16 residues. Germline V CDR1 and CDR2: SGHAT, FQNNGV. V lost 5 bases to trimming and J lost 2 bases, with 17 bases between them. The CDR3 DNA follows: TGTGCCAGCAGCCCAGGGGTGTGGGGTAACACAGATACGCAGTATTTT. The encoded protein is CASSPGVWGNTDTQYF.

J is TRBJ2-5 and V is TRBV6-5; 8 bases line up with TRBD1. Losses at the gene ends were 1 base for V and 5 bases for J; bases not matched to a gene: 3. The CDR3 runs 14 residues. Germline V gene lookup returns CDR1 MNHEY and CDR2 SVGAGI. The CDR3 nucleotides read TGTGCCAGCAGTTACTTGGACAGGGATGAGACCCAGTACTTC. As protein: CASSYLDRDETQYF.

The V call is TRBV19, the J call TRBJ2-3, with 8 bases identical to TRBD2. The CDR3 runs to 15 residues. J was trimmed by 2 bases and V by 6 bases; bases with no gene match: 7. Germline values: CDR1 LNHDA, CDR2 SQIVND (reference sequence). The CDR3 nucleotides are TGTGCCAGTAGGCTGGCGGGAGGAATCACAGATACGCAGTATTTT. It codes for CASRLAGGITDTQYF.

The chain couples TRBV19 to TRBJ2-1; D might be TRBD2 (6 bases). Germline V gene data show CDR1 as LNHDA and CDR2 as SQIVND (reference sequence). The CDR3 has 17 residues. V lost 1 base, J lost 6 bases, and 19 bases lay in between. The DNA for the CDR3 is TGTGCCAGTAGTATAGTGCAGGCCAGCGGGCGGGGCAATGAGCAGTTCTTC. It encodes CASSIVQASGRGNEQFF.

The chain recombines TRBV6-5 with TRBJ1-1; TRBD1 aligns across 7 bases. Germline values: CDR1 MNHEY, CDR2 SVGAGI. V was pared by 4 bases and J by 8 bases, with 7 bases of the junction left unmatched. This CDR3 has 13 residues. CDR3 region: CASSSLTGPEAFF. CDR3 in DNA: TGTGCCAGCAGTTCCCTGACAGGGCCAGAAGCTTTCTTT.

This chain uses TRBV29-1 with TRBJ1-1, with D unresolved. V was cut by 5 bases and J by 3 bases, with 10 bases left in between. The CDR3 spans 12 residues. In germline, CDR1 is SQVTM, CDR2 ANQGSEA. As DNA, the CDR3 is TGCAGCGTTAGAACCGTGGACACTGAAGCTTTCTTT. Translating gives CSVRTVDTEAFF. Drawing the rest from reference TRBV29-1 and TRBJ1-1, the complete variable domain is SAVISQKPSRDICQRGTSLTIQCQVDSQVTMMFWYRQQPGQSLTLIATANQGSEATYESGFVIDKFPISRPNLTFSTLTVSNMSPEDSSIYLCSVRTVDTEAFFGQGTRLTVV.

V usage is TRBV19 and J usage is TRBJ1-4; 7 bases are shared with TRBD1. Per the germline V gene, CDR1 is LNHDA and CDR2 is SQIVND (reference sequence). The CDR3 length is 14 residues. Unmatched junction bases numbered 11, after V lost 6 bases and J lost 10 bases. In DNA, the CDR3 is TGTGCCAGTAGCTCGACAGGGATAGTCGGAAAACTGTTTTTT. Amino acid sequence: CASSSTGIVGKLFF.

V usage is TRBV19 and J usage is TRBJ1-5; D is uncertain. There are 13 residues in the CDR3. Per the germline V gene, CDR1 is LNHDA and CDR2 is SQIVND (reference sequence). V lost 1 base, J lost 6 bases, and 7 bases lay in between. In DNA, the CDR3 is TGTGCCAGTAGTATAGTGTTGGGTCAGCCCCAGCATTTT. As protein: CASSIVLGQPQHF.

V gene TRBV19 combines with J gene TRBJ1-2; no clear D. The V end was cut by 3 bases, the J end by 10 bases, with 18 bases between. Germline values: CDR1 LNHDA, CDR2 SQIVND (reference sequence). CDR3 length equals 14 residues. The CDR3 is CASSMFPIAGVYTF. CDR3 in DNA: TGTGCCAGTAGTATGTTCCCCATAGCAGGCGTCTACACCTTC.

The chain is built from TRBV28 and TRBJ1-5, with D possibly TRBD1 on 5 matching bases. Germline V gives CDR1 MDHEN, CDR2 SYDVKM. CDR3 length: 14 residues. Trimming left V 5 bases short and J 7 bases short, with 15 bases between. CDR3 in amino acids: CASSRGADLQPQHF. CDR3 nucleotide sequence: TGTGCCAGCAGTAGAGGGGCCGATTTGCAGCCCCAGCATTTT. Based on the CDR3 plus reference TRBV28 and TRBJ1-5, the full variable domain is DVKVTQSSRYLVKRTGEKVFLECVQDMDHENMFWYRQDPGLGLRLIYFSYDVKMKEKGDIPEGYSVSREKKERFSLILESASTNQTSMYLCASSRGADLQPQHFGDGTRLSIL.

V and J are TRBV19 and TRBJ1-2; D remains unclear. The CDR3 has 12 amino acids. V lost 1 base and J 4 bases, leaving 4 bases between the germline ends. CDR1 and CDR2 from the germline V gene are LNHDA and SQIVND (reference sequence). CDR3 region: CASSIGRYGYTF. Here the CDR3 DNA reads TGTGCCAGTAGTATAGGCCGCTATGGCTACACCTTC.

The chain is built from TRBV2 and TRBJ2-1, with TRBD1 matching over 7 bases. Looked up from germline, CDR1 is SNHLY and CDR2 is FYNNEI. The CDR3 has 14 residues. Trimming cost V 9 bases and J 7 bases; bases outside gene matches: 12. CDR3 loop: CARDRGQGVNEQFF. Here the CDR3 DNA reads TGTGCCAGGGACCGGGGCCAGGGGGTGAATGAGCAGTTCTTC.